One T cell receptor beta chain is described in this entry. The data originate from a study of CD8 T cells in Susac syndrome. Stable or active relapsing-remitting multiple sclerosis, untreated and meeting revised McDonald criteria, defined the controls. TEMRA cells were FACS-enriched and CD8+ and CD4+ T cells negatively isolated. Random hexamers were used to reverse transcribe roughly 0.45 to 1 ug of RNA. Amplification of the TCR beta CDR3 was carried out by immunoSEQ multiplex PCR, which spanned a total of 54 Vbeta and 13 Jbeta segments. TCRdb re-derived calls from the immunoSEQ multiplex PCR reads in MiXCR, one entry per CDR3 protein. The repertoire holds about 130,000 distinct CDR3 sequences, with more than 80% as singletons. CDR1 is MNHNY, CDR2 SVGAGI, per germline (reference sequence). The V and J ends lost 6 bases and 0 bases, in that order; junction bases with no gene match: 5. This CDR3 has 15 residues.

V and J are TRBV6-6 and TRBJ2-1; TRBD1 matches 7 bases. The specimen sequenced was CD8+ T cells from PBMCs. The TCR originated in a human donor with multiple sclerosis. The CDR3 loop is CASSRGGGSYNEQFF. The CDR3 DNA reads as TGTGCCAGCAGCCGAGGGGGCGGCTCCTACAATGAGCAGTTCTTC.